The 27 T cell receptor beta chains below come from one sample, sequenced in a study of T cell changes during pregnancy in multiple sclerosis. Here immunoSEQ multiplex PCR was the method, and the copy in TCRdb shows in-frame clones only, minus some. The sample contains roughly 46,000 clones, about 94% of which appear only once. The sample in question was CD8+ T cells from peripheral blood mononuclear cells, obtained after pregnancy. Receptor source: a female donor with multiple sclerosis, enrolled in a pregnancy study.

V gene TRBV25-1 combines with J gene TRBJ2-1; D not resolved. V shed 3 bases and J shed 10 bases, with 10 bases lying between them. The germline CDR1 and CDR2 sequences are MGHDK and SYGVNS. This CDR3 comprises 12 residues. The CDR3 DNA reads TGTGCCAGCAGTGACGATAAGAGAGAGCAGTTCTTC. Its translation is CASSDDKREQFF.

This clone has a single count. This chain uses TRBV13 with TRBJ2-1; 12 nucleotides line up with TRBD2. Germline V gene data show CDR1 as PRHDT and CDR2 as FYEKMQ (reference sequence). Losses at the gene ends were 5 bases for V and 5 bases for J; bases not matched to a gene: 7. The CDR3 has 16 residues. The CDR3: CASSPVRLAGDNEQFF. For the CDR3, the DNA is TGTGCCAGCAGCCCCGTTCGACTAGCGGGGGACAATGAGCAGTTCTTC.

The chain joins TRBV9 to TRBJ2-7, with D tentatively TRBD1 (6 bases). The CDR3 totals 14 residues. CDR1 and CDR2 from the germline V gene are SGDLS and YYNGEE. With 0 bases removed from V and 10 bases from J, the gap between germline ends came to 17 bases. In nucleotides, the CDR3 is TGTGCCAGCAGCGTAGTTGGTGGGGGCAGCGAACAGTACTTC. Its protein is CASSVVGGGSEQYF.

The table lists this clone with a count of one. The chain has TRBV27 and TRBJ2-3; the D gene is possibly TRBD1 (6 bases). CDR3 length equals 15 residues. CDR1 is MNHEY, CDR2 SMNVEV, per germline (reference sequence). Trimming removed 4 bases from V and 4 bases from J, with 15 bases in between. The CDR3 protein is CASSSTGLGADTQYF. CDR3 nucleotide sequence: TGTGCCAGCAGTTCCACAGGGCTCGGGGCAGATACGCAGTATTTT.

The chain recombines TRBV5-1 with TRBJ2-3, with 14 bases fitting TRBD2. The CDR3 consists of 17 residues. CDR1 SGHRS and CDR2 YFSETQ come from the germline V gene. Germline trimming cut 6 bases from V and 4 bases from J; bases unmatched to any gene: 10. The CDR3 sequence: CASTTSGRARDADTQYF. The CDR3 DNA reads TGCGCCAGCACGACTAGCGGGAGGGCTCGAGACGCAGATACGCAGTATTTT.

The CDR3 region is CASRGTSGVGELFF. CDR3 nucleotide sequence: TGTGCCAGCAGAGGGACTAGCGGGGTCGGGGAGCTGTTTTTT. The chain links TRBV2 to TRBJ2-2; 13 bases map to TRBD2. The J segment lost 7 bases and the V segment lost 6 bases, leaving 2 bases of the junction unmatched. The CDR3 is 14 amino acids. Per germline, CDR1 SNHLY and CDR2 FYNNEI.

The chain recombines TRBV27 with TRBJ1-1, with TRBD1 identical over 8 bases. The CDR3 totals 17 residues. Per germline, CDR1 MNHEY and CDR2 SMNVEV (reference sequence). V shed 4 bases, J shed 3 bases, and the junction held 13 bases outside the gene matches. The DNA for the CDR3 is TGTGCCAGCAGTTCCTCGTCGACAGGGGAATTATACACTGAAGCTTTCTTT. It specifies CASSSSSTGELYTEAFF.

This sequence joins TRBV28 and TRBJ2-1; 9 bases are a match to TRBD2. Germline assignment: CDR1 MDHEN and CDR2 SYDVKM. The CDR3 consists of 17 residues. V shed 6 bases and J 8 bases; nucleotides not matched to a gene: 17. Written as DNA, the CDR3 is TGTGCCAGCAGCACGGAATTTGGGCTAGCGGGGTCCGATGAGCAGTTCTTC. Translation: CASSTEFGLAGSDEQFF.

CDR3: CASRRFGYGANVLTF. CDR3 coding DNA: TGTGCCAGTAGACGCTTCGGTTATGGGGCCAACGTCCTGACTTTC. The V and J genes are TRBV19 and TRBJ2-6; no clear D. The CDR3 spans 15 residues. With 6 bases removed from V and 3 bases from J, the gap between germline ends came to 12 bases. Germline V gives CDR1 LNHDA, CDR2 SQIVND (reference sequence).

The rearrangement uses TRBV6-6 and TRBJ2-3; the match to TRBD2 covers 8 bases. V lost 7 bases, J lost 1 base, and 7 bases stayed unmatched. This CDR3 has 15 residues. Germline V gene data show CDR1 as MNHNY and CDR2 as SVGAGI (reference sequence). CDR3 sequence reads: CASTRAGVGTDTQYF. CDR3 DNA sequence: TGTGCCAGCACTAGAGCGGGGGTGGGCACAGATACGCAGTATTTT.

The chain joins TRBV4-1 to TRBJ2-1; 8 bases agree with TRBD2. The V gene end was trimmed by 3 bases and the J gene end by 7 bases; junction bases not matched to a gene: 5. CDR3 length: 14 residues. CDR1 and CDR2 (germline): MGHRA, YSYEKL. The CDR3 reads CASSHAGTSNEQFF. The CDR3 bases are TGCGCCAGCAGCCACGCCGGGACTAGTAATGAGCAGTTCTTC.

This CDR3 reads CASSSSESGYGELFF. Written as DNA, the CDR3 is TGTGCCAGCAGTTCCTCGGAGTCTGGATACGGGGAGCTGTTTTTT. The chain has TRBV5-4 and TRBJ2-2; no reliable D call. Trimming removed 5 bases at V and 7 bases at J, with 18 bases between. Germline V CDR1 and CDR2: SGHNT, YYREEE (reference sequence). The CDR3 runs to 15 residues.

The J gene is TRBJ2-2, the V gene TRBV10-3; weak D call: TRBD2 (5 bases). CDR1 and CDR2 (germline): ENHRY, SYGVKD. V lost 8 bases, J lost 3 bases, and 16 bases lay in between. The length of the CDR3 is 15 residues. The CDR3, as DNA: TGTGCCATCGCAGAAAAAGGGAGTTACACCGGGGAGCTGTTTTTT. Protein sequence: CAIAEKGSYTGELFF.

The chain carries TRBV21-1 and TRBJ1-2. TRBV21-1 is designated a pseudogene. The CDR3 totals 10 residues. In DNA, the CDR3 is TGTGCCAGCAGCCCGGATGGCTACACCTTC. Translated: CASSPDGYTF.

The J gene is TRBJ2-7, the V gene TRBV2; D is unclear. V lost 6 bases to trimming and J lost 2 bases, with 8 bases between them. The CDR3 extends over 12 amino acids. Looked up from germline, CDR1 is SNHLY and CDR2 is FYNNEI. The CDR3 sequence is CASSAETYEQYF. CDR3 coding DNA: TGTGCCAGCAGCGCTGAGACCTACGAGCAGTACTTC.

In this sample, this clone turned up once. This chain joins TRBV7-9 and TRBJ2-5; 7 bases match TRBD1. J gave up 4 bases and V 5 bases, and 10 bases lay outside the gene matches. Germline V gene lookup returns CDR1 SEHNR and CDR2 FQNEAQ (reference sequence). The CDR3 totals 15 residues. In nucleotides, the CDR3 is TGTGCCAGCAGCCACGAGGGGGCGACAGCAGAGACCCAGTACTTC. Amino acids: CASSHEGATAETQYF.

V gene TRBV2 combines with J gene TRBJ2-1; TRBD2 agrees at 10 bases. The CDR3 has 15 amino acids. The germline V gene has CDR1 SNHLY and CDR2 FYNNEI. V was pared by 4 bases and J by 2 bases, with 2 bases of the junction left unmatched. CDR3 nucleotides: TGTGCCAGCAGTGCTAGCGGGGGAACCTACAATGAGCAGTTCTTC. Its protein is CASSASGGTYNEQFF.

The rearrangement uses TRBV7-9 and TRBJ1-2; TRBD1 aligns across 9 bases. The CDR3 is made up of 16 amino acids. Trimming took 4 bases from V and 5 from J; bases not matched to a gene: 11. Germline V gives CDR1 SEHNR, CDR2 FQNEAQ (reference sequence). CDR3 sequence: CASSSIGQGNPYGYTF. The CDR3 nucleotides read TGTGCCAGCAGCTCGATTGGACAGGGGAACCCTTATGGCTACACCTTC.

The chain employs TRBV6-5 and TRBJ1-5, with no clear D. Germline V gives CDR1 MNHEY, CDR2 SVGAGI. This CDR3 spans 13 amino acids. The V gene lost 2 bases and the J gene lost 8 bases, with 10 bases spanning the gap. As DNA, the CDR3 is TGTGCCAGCAGTTACGGCGGCGGAGAGCCCCAGCATTTT. Protein sequence: CASSYGGGEPQHF.

The V gene is TRBV30, the J gene TRBJ2-1; TRBD1 matches 9 bases. V was pared by 3 bases and J by 2 bases, with 5 bases of the junction left unmatched. The germline CDR1 and CDR2 sequences are GTSNPN and SVGIG (reference sequence). The CDR3 loop spans 15 amino acids. Here the CDR3 DNA reads TGTGCCTGGAGCTCCGGGACAGGGACCTACAATGAGCAGTTCTTC. It encodes CAWSSGTGTYNEQFF.

The J gene is TRBJ2-3, the V gene TRBV4-2, with 7 bases lining up with TRBD2. Trimming at V came to 0 bases and at J to 4 bases, leaving 13 bases not matched to a gene. Per germline, CDR1 LGHNA and CDR2 YNFKEQ. CDR3 length equals 18 residues. The CDR3 is CASSQDPLHERGSDTQYF. CDR3 coding DNA: TGTGCCAGCAGCCAAGACCCACTGCATGAGCGGGGTTCAGATACGCAGTATTTT.

The chain links TRBV7-2 to TRBJ1-2; TRBD1 might be the D (5 bases). CDR1 and CDR2 from the germline V gene are SGHTA and FQGNSA. The CDR3 consists of 16 residues. The V gene lost 1 base and the J gene lost 4 bases, with 16 bases spanning the gap. The CDR3 nucleotides are TGTGCCAGCAGCTTAGATGGGGCAGGAGTTAGCTATGGCTACACCTTC. This gives the protein CASSLDGAGVSYGYTF.

The rearrangement joins TRBV4-2 to TRBJ2-1; 9 bases line up with TRBD2. Germline values: CDR1 LGHNA, CDR2 YNFKEQ. This CDR3 has 17 residues. V shed 0 bases and J 7 bases; nucleotides not matched to a gene: 10. The DNA for the CDR3 is TGTGCCAGCAGCCAAGAGGGGCTAGCGGGGAGTTGGAATGAGCAGTTCTTC. Translation gives CASSQEGLAGSWNEQFF.

The chain combines TRBV4-1 with TRBJ2-2; no definite D call. The CDR3 length is 13 residues. Trimming stripped 0 bases from V and 6 bases from J, with 5 bases between. Germline V gene lookup returns CDR1 MGHRA and CDR2 YSYEKL. The CDR3 DNA reads as TGCGCCAGCAGCCAAGAAGCCTCCGGGGAGCTGTTTTTT. Protein: CASSQEASGELFF.

This clone was seen only once. This rearrangement joins TRBV14 to TRBJ2-7; D unclear. Deletions cut 6 bases from V and 0 bases from J, with 9 bases between. The V gene's germline CDR1 is SGHDN and CDR2 FVKESK. The length of the CDR3 is 13 residues. The CDR3 DNA reads as TGTGCCAGCAGTTCCGAGAGCTCCTACGAGCAGTACTTC. It yields the protein CASSSESSYEQYF. Combining the CDR3 with reference TRBV14 and TRBJ2-7 gives the whole variable domain EAGVTQFPSHSVIEKGQTVTLRCDPISGHDNLYWYRRVMGKEIKFLLHFVKESKQDESGMPNNRFLAERTGGTYSTLKVQPAELEDSGVYFCASSSESSYEQYFGPGTRLTVT.

The V and J genes are TRBV5-4 and TRBJ2-1; the D gene is possibly TRBD2 (6 bases). V dropped 4 bases and J dropped 7 bases, with 15 bases sitting between them. This CDR3 contains 14 residues. Looked up from germline, CDR1 is SGHNT and CDR2 is YYREEE (reference sequence). The CDR3 DNA is TGTGCCAGCAGCCATCCGGGACTTAGGAATGAGCAGTTCTTC. Amino acids: CASSHPGLRNEQFF.

J is TRBJ2-2 and V is TRBV2, with TRBD1 matching 10 bases. Germline V gene data show CDR1 as SNHLY and CDR2 as FYNNEI. This CDR3 comprises 13 residues. V gave up 6 bases and J gave up 8 bases; unmatched junction bases: 3. The CDR3: CASRRQGAGELFF. In DNA form, the CDR3 reads TGTGCCAGCAGGAGACAGGGGGCTGGGGAGCTGTTTTTT.